This entry lists 16 T cell receptor beta chains sequenced from one sample in a study of neoadjuvant nivolumab and ipilimumab in lung cancer. TCRdb's table, derived via immunoSEQ multiplex PCR, lists solely in-frame clones and lacks some. The sample lists 24,000 or so clones, 65% to 85% occurring once. The starting material was peripheral blood, obtained before neoadjuvant nivolumab, alone or with ipilimumab. The receptor source for this set is an adult with non-small cell lung cancer.

The chain employs TRBV1 and TRBJ2-7. TRBV1 is given as a pseudogene. The CDR3 sequence is 18 residues long. This CDR3 is CTSSQDIPTGNLLYEQYF. The DNA for the CDR3 is TGCACCAGCAGCCAAGATATTCCGACCGGTAACTTGCTATACGAGCAGTACTTC.

The rearrangement links TRBV4-3 to TRBJ1-2; a possible D gene is TRBD1 (5 bases). The germline gives CDR1 LGHNA, CDR2 YSLEER. This CDR3 has 15 amino acids. The V gene lost 3 bases and the J gene lost 2 bases, with 13 bases spanning the gap. As DNA, the CDR3 is TGCGCCAGCAGCCACAATGAGCGACAGAACTATGGCTACACCTTC. Its translation: CASSHNERQNYGYTF.

This clone was recorded a few times. This chain uses TRBV4-1 with TRBJ1-4; a possible D gene is TRBD1 (5 bases). The V gene lost 4 bases and the J gene lost 4 bases, with 19 bases spanning the gap. Germline loops: CDR1 MGHRA, CDR2 YSYEKL. The CDR3 sequence is 17 residues long. Here the CDR3 DNA reads TGCGCCAGCAGCCTCCGAGCAGTCGGGACCGATAATGAAAAACTGTTTTTT. Its translation is CASSLRAVGTDNEKLFF.

The V and J genes are TRBV10-1 and TRBJ2-3; D is uncertain. Germline V gene data show CDR1 as WNHNN and CDR2 as SYGVQD (reference sequence). The CDR3 consists of 15 residues. Trimming cost V 0 bases and J 6 bases, with 13 bases left between them. The DNA for the CDR3 is TGCGCCAGCAGTGAGTCGGGGTCTATCGTTGATACGCAGTATTTT. Translated, it gives CASSESGSIVDTQYF.

This clone was observed a handful of times. This rearrangement joins TRBV19 to TRBJ1-3; no reliable D call. The CDR3 runs 13 residues. Germline values: CDR1 LNHDA, CDR2 SQIVND (reference sequence). The V end lost 7 bases, the J end lost 1 base, and 8 bases lay between the germline ends. The CDR3 DNA follows: TGTGCCAGTACCCCGCGTTCTGGAAACACCATATATTTT. Its protein is CASTPRSGNTIYF.

This clone showed up just once. The chain employs TRBV9 and TRBJ2-3, with D perhaps matching TRBD2 (7 bases). CDR1 SGDLS and CDR2 YYNGEE come from the germline V gene. This CDR3 has 17 amino acids. Trimming left V 7 bases short and J 3 bases short, with 24 bases between. The CDR3 nucleotides read TGTGCCAGCGCCAGAGGGGGAGGGGGGGGCGGTACAGATACGCAGTATTTT. Amino acid sequence: CASARGGGGGGTDTQYF.

V usage is TRBV5-1 and J usage is TRBJ1-4; 9 nucleotides agree with TRBD1. The trim removed 5 bases at V and 2 bases at J, leaving 7 bases unmatched. The CDR3 is 16 residues long. The germline V gene has CDR1 SGHRS and CDR2 YFSETQ. The CDR3 reads CASSTGTGLTNEKLFF. CDR3 nucleotides: TGCGCCAGCAGTACCGGGACAGGGCTGACTAATGAAAAACTGTTTTTT.

This clone appeared a few times. This chain links TRBV25-1 with TRBJ2-3; D is possibly TRBD1 (6 bases). This CDR3 comprises 15 residues. V lost 2 bases to trimming and J lost 4 bases, with 13 bases between them. Germline V gene sequence: CDR1 MGHDK, CDR2 SYGVNS. The CDR3 DNA sequence: TGTGCCAGCAGTGAACAGGGCAGGGGAGCAGATACGCAGTATTTT. Translated: CASSEQGRGADTQYF. Full variable domain (outside the CDR3, taken from reference TRBV25-1 and TRBJ2-3): EADIYQTPRYLVIGTGKKITLECSQTMGHDKMYWYQQDPGMELHLIHYSYGVNSTEKGDLSSESTVSRIRTEHFPLTLESARPSHTSQYLCASSEQGRGADTQYFGPGTRLTVL.

This chain connects TRBV5-1 to TRBJ2-1; 9 nucleotides line up with TRBD1. The CDR3 runs 14 residues. CDR1 SGHRS and CDR2 YFSETQ come from the germline V gene. The V and J ends lost 4 bases and 9 bases, in that order; junction bases with no gene match: 8. Here the CDR3 reads CASSAQGARSEQFF. The CDR3 DNA sequence: TGCGCCAGCAGCGCACAGGGGGCGAGGAGTGAGCAGTTCTTC.

DNA for the CDR3: TGTGCAAGTCGCTTAGCAACCTTAGGGGGGGAAAACCAAGAGACCCAGTACTTC. Its translation is CASRLATLGGENQETQYF. The rearrangement uses TRBV12-2 and TRBJ2-5; whether TRBD2, the table's D call, matches the DNA was not checked. TRBV12-2 counts as a pseudogene. The length of the CDR3 is 18 residues.

The gene calls are TRBV7-9 and TRBJ2-7, with D possibly being TRBD1 or TRBD2 (5 bases each). The CDR3 extends over 12 amino acids. Trimming left V 3 bases short and J 5 bases short, with 8 bases between. CDR1 and CDR2 (germline): SEHNR, FQNEAQ (reference sequence). CDR3 sequence: CASSLGVHEQYF. CDR3 nucleotide sequence: TGTGCCAGCAGCTTGGGGGTCCACGAGCAGTACTTC.

This chain connects TRBV29-1 to TRBJ2-5, with D perhaps TRBD1 (5 bases). CDR1 is SQVTM and CDR2 is ANQGSEA in the germline V gene. This CDR3 is built from 16 residues. In DNA form, the CDR3 reads TGCACCCCTGGGCAGGGTTCGGGCCTGAACAAAGAGACCCAGTACTTC. It yields the protein CTPGQGSGLNKETQYF.

The chain recombines TRBV2 with TRBJ1-2, with D perhaps TRBD1 (5 bases). Germline V gene lookup returns CDR1 SNHLY and CDR2 FYNNEI. The V gene lost 4 bases and the J gene lost 3 bases, with 12 bases spanning the gap. The CDR3 covers 14 residues. The CDR3 DNA reads TGTGCCAGCAGTGCATGGGACTCGTACTATGGCTACACCTTC. Its protein is CASSAWDSYYGYTF.

This rearrangement joins TRBV7-2 to TRBJ2-2, with D perhaps assigned TRBD1 or TRBD2 (6 bases each). V was shortened by 6 bases and J by 4 bases, with 12 bases between the two germline ends. Per the germline V gene, CDR1 is SGHTA and CDR2 is FQGNSA. This CDR3 has 14 residues. Written as DNA, the CDR3 is TGTGCCAGCAGTGGGGGGCCGGTCACCGGGGAGCTGTTTTTT. Translating gives CASSGGPVTGELFF.

The chain has TRBV28 and TRBJ2-7; tentatively, D is TRBD1 (5 bases). This CDR3 has 17 amino acids. Trimming took 5 bases from V and 2 from J, leaving 22 bases between them. From germline, CDR1 is MDHEN and CDR2 SYDVKM. The CDR3 protein is CASSTPGAAARAYEQYF. The DNA for the CDR3 is TGTGCCAGCAGTACCCCTGGGGCCGCAGCCAGGGCCTACGAGCAGTACTTC.

This chain uses TRBV10-3 with TRBJ1-1; D gene ambiguous. CDR3 size: 15 residues. With 3 bases removed from V and 1 base from J, the gap between germline ends came to 12 bases. Germline V gene data show CDR1 as ENHRY and CDR2 as SYGVKD. For the CDR3, the DNA is TGTGCCATCAGTGAAGATCGGGCCACGAACACTGAAGCTTTCTTT. Its translation is CAISEDRATNTEAFF.